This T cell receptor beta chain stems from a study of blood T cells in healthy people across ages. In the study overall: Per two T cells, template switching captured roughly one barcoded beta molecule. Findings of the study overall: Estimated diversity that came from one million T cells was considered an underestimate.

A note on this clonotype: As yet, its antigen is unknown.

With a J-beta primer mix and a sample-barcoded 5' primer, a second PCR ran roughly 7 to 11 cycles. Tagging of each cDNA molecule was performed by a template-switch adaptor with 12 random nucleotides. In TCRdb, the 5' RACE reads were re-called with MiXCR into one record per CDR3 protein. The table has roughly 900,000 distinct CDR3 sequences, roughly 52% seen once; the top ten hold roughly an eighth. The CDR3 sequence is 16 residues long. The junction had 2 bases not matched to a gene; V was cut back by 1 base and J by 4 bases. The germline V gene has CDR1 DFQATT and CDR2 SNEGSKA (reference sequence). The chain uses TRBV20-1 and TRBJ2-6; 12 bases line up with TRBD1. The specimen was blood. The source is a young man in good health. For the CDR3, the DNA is TGCAGTGCTAGAGGGGACAGGGGGCCCGGGGCCAACGTCCTGACTTTC. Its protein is CSARGDRGPGANVLTF.